Described below is a single T cell receptor (beta chain) sequence and its context. Antigen unknown. The data derive from a study of Ad26.COV2.S vaccination and SARS-CoV-2 variants. About the study: Once, or twice with 56 days between doses, Ad26.COV2.S was given intramuscularly. Findings of the study overall: In vaccinated individuals, spike-specific CD8+ and CD4+ T cell responses reportedly displayed substantial breadth.

The treatment: some 20 received Ad26.COV2.S at low or high dose, single or two shots; about 5 received placebo; per-sample allocation not given. Repertoires come from day 63 after the first vaccine or placebo injection. In Boston, an adult donor aged 18-55 years took part. Immunization relied on an Ad26 vector, which expressed Wuhan-strain SARS-CoV-2 spike. CDR3 length equals 12 residues. CDR1 is SGHNT and CDR2 is YYREEE in the germline V gene (reference sequence). Sequencing was performed with immunoSEQ multiplex PCR; in TCRdb, only in-frame clones are kept and a portion is missing. Of 350,000 to 450,000 clones detected, roughly 81% appear once; the ten largest clones hold 2.5% to 3.5%.

The source material was peripheral blood, sampled in a trial of Ad26.COV2.S vaccine versus placebo. This TCR was recovered from a person between 18 and 60 years old who received the Ad26.COV2.S COVID-19 vaccine or a placebo. This chain joins TRBV5-4 and TRBJ2-4, with no clear D. CDR3 loop: CAWSLEQNIQYF. As DNA, the CDR3 is TGTGCTTGGAGCCTTGAGCAAAACATTCAGTACTTC. Combining the CDR3 with reference TRBV5-4 and TRBJ2-4 gives the whole variable domain ETGVTQSPTHLIKTRGQQVTLRCSSQSGHNTVSWYQQALGQGPQFIFQYYREEENGRGNFPPRFSGLQFPNYSSELNVNALELDDSALYLCAWSLEQNIQYFGAGTRLSVL.